Sequencing of this T cell receptor beta chain was carried out in a study of cytomegalovirus exposure and HLA in healthy donors. This table comes from immunoSEQ multiplex PCR, and its TCRdb copy is limited to in-frame clones, with some not included. The sample shows around 220,000 clones, over 70% of them seen only once. Study-wide results and limits: In vitro testing confirmed a few CMV-associated chains as specific for CMV antigens. Researchers counted 180 or so TCR beta chains as cytomegalovirus-associated. Later, an analysis found that TCR clusters from the first cohort tended to co-occur in the roughly 110 validation repertoires.

A note on this clone: The antigen remains undetermined.

Losses at the gene ends were 3 bases for V and 6 bases for J; bases not matched to a gene: 9. The CDR3 sequence is 16 residues long. The germline gives CDR1 MGHDK, CDR2 SYGVNS. The sequencing sample was made of PBMCs. V usage is TRBV25-1 and J usage is TRBJ2-1, with TRBD2 matching over 9 bases. This TCR came from a young woman in good health and CMV-seropositive. The CDR3 sequence is CASSDPGTSPVNEQFF. CDR3 nucleotide sequence: TGTGCCAGCAGTGACCCCGGGACTAGCCCCGTCAATGAGCAGTTCTTC.